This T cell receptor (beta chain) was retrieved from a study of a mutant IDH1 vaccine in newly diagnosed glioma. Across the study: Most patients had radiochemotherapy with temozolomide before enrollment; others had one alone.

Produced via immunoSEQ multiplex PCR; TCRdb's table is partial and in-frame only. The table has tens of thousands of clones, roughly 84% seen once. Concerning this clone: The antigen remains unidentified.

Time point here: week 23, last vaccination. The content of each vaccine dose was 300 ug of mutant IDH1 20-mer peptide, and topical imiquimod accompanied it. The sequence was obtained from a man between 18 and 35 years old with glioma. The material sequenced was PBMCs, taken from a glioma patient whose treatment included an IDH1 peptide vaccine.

DNA for the CDR3: TGTGCCAGCAGTGTGGACAGGGCTGGAAACACCATATATTTT. Protein: CASSVDRAGNTIYF. The chain carries TRBV6-5 and TRBJ1-3, with 8 bases matching TRBD1. CDR1 MNHEY and CDR2 SVGAGI come from the germline V gene. This CDR3 has 14 residues. The ends lost 5 bases at V and 2 bases at J; junction bases unmatched: 2.